This T cell receptor beta chain was captured by sequencing in a study of human T cells and chemical hapten exposure. TCRdb re-called the RACE reads through MiXCR, storing one row per CDR3 protein. The table has approximately 97,000 distinct CDR3 sequences, roughly 8.5% seen once. On this clonotype itself: The antigen is undetermined.

Study conclusions and caveats: TCRs at high frequency, those above 1 in 1000, did not change with DPC sensitization.

Germline-derived CDR1 and CDR2 are DFQATT and SNEGSKA (reference sequence). V shed 5 bases and J shed 3 bases, with 10 bases lying between them. There are 13 residues in the CDR3. Time point defined: healthy volunteer bleed at 2 weeks. It was from unfractionated whole blood that total RNA was extracted. This chain links TRBV20-1 with TRBJ2-2; D is perhaps TRBD2 (5 bases). Sample: whole blood. The receptor's source is a female donor in good health. Some clones in this sample may be carry-over from other donors' samples. The CDR3 DNA reads TGCAGTGCTGAGGGAACGGACACCGGGGAGCTGTTTTTT. This codes for CSAEGTDTGELFF.